The next 25 T cell receptor beta chains were all read from a single sample in a study of shared clonotypes between healthy human individuals. Produced via immunoSEQ multiplex PCR; TCRdb's table is partial and in-frame only. Of about 2 million clones in the sample, approximately 95% are singletons; the top ten hold more than 0.1%. Sequenced input: naive CD4+ T cells sorted from blood. Stated subset: CD45RA+ positively selected. The receptors were sampled from a man between 18 and 29 years old in good health.

This chain links TRBV28 with TRBJ1-2; tentative D call: TRBD1 (6 bases). This CDR3 has 15 amino acids. Germline V gene sequence: CDR1 MDHEN, CDR2 SYDVKM. V was pared by 3 bases and J by 1 base, with 12 bases between. Here the CDR3 reads CASSFRGALNYGYTF. In DNA, the CDR3 is TGTGCCAGCAGTTTTAGGGGGGCCCTTAACTATGGCTACACCTTC.

J is TRBJ2-2 and V is TRBV11-2, with D unclear. CDR3 length equals 16 residues. V shed 0 bases and J shed 6 bases, with 14 bases lying between them. CDR1 SGHAT and CDR2 FQNNGV come from the germline V gene. CDR3 in DNA: TGTGCCAGCAGCTTAGATCTGGCTGGGCCCCCCGGGGAGCTGTTTTTT. Translation: CASSLDLAGPPGELFF.

The rearrangement joins TRBV5-4 to TRBJ2-1, with 9 bases identical to TRBD1. The CDR3 totals 14 residues. CDR1 SGHNT and CDR2 YYREEE come from the germline V gene (reference sequence). The ends lost 5 bases at V and 6 bases at J; junction bases unmatched: 6. Written as DNA, the CDR3 is TGTGCCAGCAGTATGGGACAGGGCCCCAATGAGCAGTTCTTC. It encodes CASSMGQGPNEQFF.

V gene TRBV28 combines with J gene TRBJ1-2, with D perhaps matching TRBD1 (5 bases). The CDR3 is 15 residues long. V was clipped by 3 bases and J by 3 bases, with 14 bases between them. Germline CDR1 reads MDHEN; CDR2 reads SYDVKM. The CDR3 protein is CASSLEVLGDYGYTF. The CDR3 region has the DNA TGTGCCAGCAGTTTGGAGGTGCTAGGGGACTATGGCTACACCTTC.

In its sample, this clone was seen once. The chain carries TRBV5-1 and TRBJ1-2; the D gene is possibly TRBD1 (5 bases). The CDR3 is 14 amino acids. Trimming pared 7 bases from V and 2 bases from J, leaving 15 bases between. Germline CDR1 and CDR2: SGHRS and YFSETQ. The chain's CDR3 is CASRDSPLNYGYTF. In nucleotides, the CDR3 is TGCGCCAGCCGAGACAGTCCGCTAAACTATGGCTACACCTTC.

This clone showed up just once. One end of the junction is discordant with germline, which a read error may explain. V and J are TRBV10-1 and TRBJ2-2; D is undetermined. This CDR3 has 17 residues. The germline gives CDR1 WNHNN, CDR2 SYGVQD (reference sequence). The CDR3 bases are TGCGCCAGCAGCGGATCCTGGAGCCTGGGGAACACTGGGGAGCTGTTTTTT. Residues: CASSGSWSLGNTGELFF.

The chain combines TRBV18 with TRBJ2-7; 8 bases are shared with TRBD1. V was pared by 2 bases and J by 3 bases, with 6 bases of the junction left unmatched. This CDR3 has 15 amino acids. CDR1 KGHSH and CDR2 LQKENI come from the germline V gene. CDR3 amino acids: CASSPISTGVYEQYF. CDR3 sequence (DNA): TGTGCCAGCTCACCAATCTCGACAGGGGTCTACGAGCAGTACTTC.

This clone has a handful of counts. The J gene is TRBJ2-7, the V gene TRBV10-3; possibly TRBD1 or TRBD2 for D (5 bases each). CDR1 is ENHRY and CDR2 is SYGVKD in the germline V gene. CDR3 size: 13 residues. Trimming removed 3 bases from V and 6 bases from J, with 12 bases in between. CDR3 residues: CAISDTGPGEQYF. CDR3 bases: TGTGCCATCAGTGATACGGGGCCGGGCGAGCAGTACTTC.

The chain carries TRBV19 and TRBJ1-5; TRBD1 agrees at 8 bases. The CDR3 consists of 15 residues. V dropped 3 bases and J dropped 7; count of bases not matched to a gene: 8. Per germline, CDR1 LNHDA and CDR2 SQIVND (reference sequence). In DNA form, the CDR3 reads TGTGCCAGTAGTATCGGACAGGGAACCGGCCAGCCCCAGCATTTT. This translates into CASSIGQGTGQPQHF.

The chain carries TRBV18 and TRBJ2-7, with D possibly being TRBD2 (6 bases). V lost 4 bases and J lost 5, with 18 bases in between. The CDR3 has 15 residues. Germline-derived CDR1 and CDR2 are KGHSH and LQKENI. This chain's CDR3 is CASSLRESSPDEQYF. As DNA, the CDR3 is TGTGCCAGCTCACTTCGGGAGTCTAGCCCTGACGAGCAGTACTTC. Full variable domain (missing parts from reference TRBV18 and TRBJ2-7): NAGVMQNPRHLVRRRGQEARLRCSPMKGHSHVYWYRQLPEEGLKFMVYLQKENIIDESGMPKERFSAEFPKEGPSILRIQQVVRGDSAAYFCASSLRESSPDEQYFGPGTRLTVT.

This rearrangement joins TRBV6-6 to TRBJ1-6, with no clear D. The germline V gene encodes CDR1 MNHNY and CDR2 SVGAGI (reference sequence). V dropped 5 bases and J dropped 0 bases, with 8 bases sitting between them. The CDR3 covers 15 residues. The CDR3 sequence: CASSKGLSYNSPLHF. Written as DNA, the CDR3 is TGTGCCAGCAGTAAAGGCCTCTCCTATAATTCACCCCTCCACTTT.

The J gene is TRBJ1-3, the V gene TRBV11-2, with 7 nucleotides matching TRBD1. Germline values: CDR1 SGHAT, CDR2 FQNNGV. With V trimmed by 4 bases and J by 2 bases, 5 bases remained unmatched. The CDR3 covers 15 residues. The DNA for the CDR3 is TGTGCCAGCAGCTCCACAGGGGTAGCTGGAAACACCATATATTTT. Translation: CASSSTGVAGNTIYF.

V usage is TRBV18 and J usage is TRBJ2-7, with a possible D match to TRBD1 (6 bases). CDR1 is KGHSH, CDR2 LQKENI, per germline. Trimming took 5 bases from V and 3 from J, leaving 17 bases between them. The CDR3 extends over 15 amino acids. Here the CDR3 reads CASSAGQGGGYEQYF. In DNA form, the CDR3 reads TGTGCCAGCTCAGCCGGACAAGGGGGTGGCTACGAGCAGTACTTC.

Here the CDR3 DNA reads TGCAGCGCCCGCGAGGGACCCGTCTCGGGAGAGCAGTACTTC. Translating it yields CSAREGPVSGEQYF. The chain combines TRBV29-1 with TRBJ2-7; D possibly matches TRBD1 or TRBD2 (5 bases each). The V end was cut by 7 bases, the J end by 7 bases, with 23 bases between. This CDR3 spans 14 amino acids. The V gene's germline CDR1 is SQVTM and CDR2 ANQGSEA.

The V call is TRBV7-9, the J call TRBJ2-6; D is perhaps TRBD1 (6 bases). Trimming left V 5 bases short and J 6 bases short, with 11 bases between. This CDR3 is built from 14 residues. Germline CDR1 is SEHNR and CDR2 is FQNEAQ (reference sequence). CDR3 DNA sequence: TGTGCCAGCAGCGAACAGGGAGAGGCCAACGTCCTGACTTTC. Its protein is CASSEQGEANVLTF.

The chain has TRBV27 and TRBJ2-7; TRBD2 aligns across 7 bases. The V and J ends lost 2 bases and 0 bases, in that order; junction bases with no gene match: 4. The length of the CDR3 is 15 residues. In germline, CDR1 is MNHEY, CDR2 SMNVEV (reference sequence). The CDR3 DNA is TGTGCCAGCAGTTTAGGTACTAGCGTCTCCTACGAGCAGTACTTC. Its translation: CASSLGTSVSYEQYF.

J is TRBJ2-3 and V is TRBV30; TRBD1 aligns across 7 bases. Germline trimming cut 4 bases from V and 7 bases from J; bases unmatched to any gene: 14. This CDR3 region has 15 residues. Germline values: CDR1 GTSNPN, CDR2 SVGIG (reference sequence). Here the CDR3 DNA reads TGTGCCTGGACTCTTAAAGGACAGGAGCTTAATACGCAGTATTTT. Its translation is CAWTLKGQELNTQYF.

The chain links TRBV10-1 to TRBJ2-7, with D perhaps matching TRBD1 (6 bases). The V gene lost 7 bases and the J gene lost 2 bases, with 18 bases spanning the gap. CDR3 length: 15 amino acids. In germline, CDR1 is WNHNN, CDR2 SYGVQD (reference sequence). The CDR3 loop reads CASIIDRDTTYEQYF. The CDR3 region has the DNA TGCGCCAGCATTATAGACCGGGACACCACCTACGAGCAGTACTTC.

V gene TRBV14 combines with J gene TRBJ1-3; TRBD1 agrees at 8 bases. Germline values: CDR1 SGHDN, CDR2 FVKESK. The trim removed 0 bases at V and 0 bases at J, leaving 7 bases unmatched. CDR3 length: 18 residues. The CDR3: CASSQEGTGILSGNTIYF. Here the CDR3 DNA reads TGTGCCAGCAGCCAAGAGGGGACAGGAATCCTCTCTGGAAACACCATATATTTT. The full variable domain, in which reference TRBV14 and TRBJ1-3 provide the parts outside the CDR3, is EAGVTQFPSHSVIEKGQTVTLRCDPISGHDNLYWYRRVMGKEIKFLLHFVKESKQDESGMPNNRFLAERTGGTYSTLKVQPAELEDSGVYFCASSQEGTGILSGNTIYFGEGSWLTVV.

CDR3 in amino acids: CASTQDSSYNSPLHF. CDR3 DNA: TGTGCCAGCACCCAGGACAGCTCCTATAATTCACCCCTCCACTTT. J is TRBJ1-6 and V is TRBV28; the D gene is possibly TRBD1 (6 bases). V was shortened by 7 bases and J by 0 bases, with 10 bases between the two germline ends. CDR3 length equals 15 residues. The germline V gene has CDR1 MDHEN and CDR2 SYDVKM. Combining the CDR3 with reference TRBV28 and TRBJ1-6 gives the whole variable domain DVKVTQSSRYLVKRTGEKVFLECVQDMDHENMFWYRQDPGLGLRLIYFSYDVKMKEKGDIPEGYSVSREKKERFSLILESASTNQTSMYLCASTQDSSYNSPLHFGNGTRLTVT.

This chain connects TRBV5-4 to TRBJ1-1; TRBD1 is a possible D gene (6 bases). V lost 4 bases and J 0 bases, leaving 13 bases between the germline ends. Per germline, CDR1 SGHNT and CDR2 YYREEE (reference sequence). This CDR3 is built from 15 residues. Here the CDR3 DNA reads TGTGCCAGCAGCCCACCGACAGGTATGAACACTGAAGCTTTCTTT. This encodes CASSPPTGMNTEAFF.

The J gene is TRBJ1-5, the V gene TRBV27; TRBD1 might be the D (5 bases). Germline assignment: CDR1 MNHEY and CDR2 SMNVEV (reference sequence). The CDR3 consists of 15 residues. V was pared by 3 bases and J by 8 bases, with 17 bases between. DNA of the CDR3: TGTGCCAGCAGTTTCCATGGGGCGCGAGGGGAGCCCCAGCATTTT. This sequence encodes CASSFHGARGEPQHF.

This chain links TRBV10-1 with TRBJ1-2; D uncertain. V dropped 10 bases and J dropped 4 bases, with 10 bases sitting between them. Germline CDR1 reads WNHNN; CDR2 reads SYGVQD (reference sequence). CDR3 length: 11 amino acids. CDR3 region: CANQAIYGYTF. The CDR3 DNA reads TGCGCCAACCAGGCGATCTATGGCTACACCTTC.

The sample holds one count of this clone. The gene calls are TRBV7-9 and TRBJ1-6, with TRBD1 matching over 7 bases. Germline V gene lookup returns CDR1 SEHNR and CDR2 FQNEAQ (reference sequence). The CDR3 is 14 amino acids. Germline trimming cut 3 bases from V and 8 bases from J; bases unmatched to any gene: 4. The CDR3 reads CASSLDRWYSPLHF. In DNA form, the CDR3 reads TGTGCCAGCAGCTTGGACAGGTGGTATTCACCCCTCCACTTT.

The V call is TRBV11-1, the J call TRBJ2-3; weak D call: TRBD2 (6 bases). The CDR3 is made up of 15 amino acids. Germline CDR1 is SGHAT and CDR2 is FQDESV (reference sequence). V was cut by 1 base and J by 6 bases, with 14 bases left in between. The CDR3 DNA sequence: TGTGCCAGCAGCTTAGGTCTGGCGGGGTCTGATACGCAGTATTTT. Residues: CASSLGLAGSDTQYF. The full variable domain, its missing parts supplied by reference TRBV11-1 and TRBJ2-3, is EAEVAQSPRYKITEKSQAVAFWCDPISGHATLYWYRQILGQGPELLVQFQDESVVDDSQLPKDRFSAERLKGVDSTLKIQPAELGDSAMYLCASSLGLAGSDTQYFGPGTRLTVL.